The entry that follows covers one T cell receptor beta chain sequence. These data belong to a study of blood T cell repertoires in COVID-19. Original handling: Nucleated cell number was recorded as an estimate derived from reference gene primer amplification. Here immunoSEQ multiplex PCR was the method, and the copy in TCRdb shows in-frame clones only, minus some. V, J and clone size reflect that table, while D and trimming were determined from the DNA. The sample lists roughly 24,000 clones, roughly four fifths occurring once. CDR1 is LNHNV and CDR2 is YYDKDF in the germline V gene (reference sequence). Deletions cut 2 bases from V and 1 base from J, with 8 bases between. The CDR3 loop spans 14 amino acids.

This receptor was identified in a man aged 70 or older with acute or convalescent COVID-19. The specimen was peripheral blood. The chain has TRBV15 and TRBJ2-5; D is uncertain. The CDR3 bases are TGTGCCACCAGCAGACCGGCGGTCCAAGAGACCCAGTACTTC. Translated: CATSRPAVQETQYF.